Below, 7 T cell receptor beta chains from the same sample are listed, as sequenced in a study of CD8 T cells in Susac syndrome. About 0.5 to 1 ug RNA was reverse transcribed with random hexamers. From the immunoSEQ multiplex PCR reads, TCRdb called clonotypes with MiXCR, one entry per CDR3 protein. The table includes under 250,000 distinct CDR3 sequences, 90% to 95% detected once. Material for sequencing was CD4+ T cells from PBMCs. Receptors originate from a human donor with multiple sclerosis.

The chain uses TRBV5-1 and TRBJ2-7; 13 nucleotides align to TRBD2. Unmatched junction bases numbered 2, after V lost 4 bases and J lost 1 base. Germline CDR1 is SGHRS and CDR2 is YFSETQ. CDR3 length: 15 residues. The CDR3 loop is CASSPGLAGSYEQYV. DNA for the CDR3: TGCGCCAGCAGCCCGGGACTAGCGGGGTCCTACGAGCAGTACGTC.

The chain recombines TRBV29-1 with TRBJ2-3, with 9 bases that match TRBD2. Germline loops: CDR1 SQVTM, CDR2 ANQGSEA. This CDR3 has 15 amino acids. V was pared by 8 bases and J by 2 bases, with 11 bases of the junction left unmatched. The CDR3 sequence is CSSKNRLADTDTQYF. CDR3 in DNA: TGCAGCTCCAAGAACCGACTAGCGGACACAGATACGCAGTATTTT.

This chain uses TRBV15 with TRBJ2-2; D is unclear. Germline CDR1 and CDR2: LNHNV and YYDKDF (reference sequence). Trimming removed 6 bases at V and 0 bases at J, with 14 bases between. The CDR3 totals 16 residues. The CDR3 DNA sequence: TGTGCCACCAGAGGTTTTACCATATCGAACACCGGGGAGCTGTTTTTT. Translation gives CATRGFTISNTGELFF. Looking up the rest from reference TRBV15 and TRBJ2-2 gives the full variable domain: DAMVIQNPRYQVTQFGKPVTLSCSQTLNHNVMYWYQQKSSQAPKLLFHYYDKDFNNEADTPDNFQSRRPNTSFCFLDIRSPGLGDTAMYLCATRGFTISNTGELFFGEGSRLTVL.

V usage is TRBV14 and J usage is TRBJ2-7; D may be TRBD1 (5 bases). V lost 1 base and J lost 2, with 9 bases in between. CDR1 and CDR2 (germline): SGHDN, FVKESK. CDR3 length: 14 residues. As DNA, the CDR3 is TGTGCCAGCAGCCAAGGGGCAGGGCCCTACGAGCAGTACGTC. Translation gives CASSQGAGPYEQYV.

J is TRBJ2-3 and V is TRBV5-1; 12 bases align to TRBD2. The CDR3 covers 17 residues. V was clipped by 2 bases and J by 0 bases; unmatched bases: 4. CDR1 is SGHRS, CDR2 YFSETQ, per germline. CDR3 sequence: CASSFAGTSGSTDTQYF. As DNA, the CDR3 is TGCGCCAGCAGCTTTGCCGGGACTAGCGGGAGCACAGATACGCAGTATTTT.

This clonotype occurred a few times. The chain has TRBV11-2 and TRBJ1-2; D is perhaps TRBD1 (5 bases). The ends were cut back, 1 base at V and 3 bases at J, with 12 bases in the middle. The CDR3 contains 15 residues. Germline-derived CDR1 and CDR2 are SGHAT and FQNNGV. The CDR3 bases are TGTGCCAGCAGCTTAGCTGGGGGGGGAGACTATGGCTACACCTTC. Translated, it gives CASSLAGGGDYGYTF. Supplemented by reference TRBV11-2 and TRBJ1-2, the full variable domain reads EAGVAQSPRYKIIEKRQSVAFWCNPISGHATLYWYQQILGQGPKLLIQFQNNGVVDDSQLPKDRFSAERLKGVDSTLKIQPAKLEDSAVYLCASSLAGGGDYGYTFGSGTRLTVV.

V is TRBV6-2 or TRBV6-3 and J is TRBJ2-3, with 14 bases aligning to TRBD2. Losses at the gene ends were 2 bases for V and 6 bases for J; bases not matched to a gene: 7. The CDR3 loop spans 17 amino acids. Germline assignment: CDR1 MNHEY and CDR2 SVGEGT. The CDR3 bases are TGTGCCAGCAGTTACCCGGGACTAGCGGGAGTCGGGGATACGCAGTATTTT. Its translation is CASSYPGLAGVGDTQYF.